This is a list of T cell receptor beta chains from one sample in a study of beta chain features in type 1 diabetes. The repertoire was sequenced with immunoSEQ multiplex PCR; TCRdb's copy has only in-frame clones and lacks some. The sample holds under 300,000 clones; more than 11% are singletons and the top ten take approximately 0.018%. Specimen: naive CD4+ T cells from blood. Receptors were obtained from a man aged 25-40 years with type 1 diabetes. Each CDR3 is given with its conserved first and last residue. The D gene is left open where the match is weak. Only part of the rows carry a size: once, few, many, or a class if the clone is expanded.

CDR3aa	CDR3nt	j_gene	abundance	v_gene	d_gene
CASSEATGFPEAFF	TGTGCCAGCAGTGAAGCCACAGGGTTCCCTGAAGCTTTCTTT	TRBJ1-1	NA	TRBV2	NA
CASSVDRGSHYEQYF	TGTGCCAGCAGCGTAGACCGCGGGAGCCACTACGAGCAGTACTTC	TRBJ2-7	few	TRBV9	TRBD2
CASSGPTSWETQYF	TGTGCCAGCAGTGGCCCGACTAGTTGGGAGACCCAGTACTTC	TRBJ2-5	NA	TRBV6-1	NA
CASSSGTEVSPLHF	TGTGCCAGCTCGTCAGGGACAGAGGTTTCACCCCTCCACTTT	TRBJ1-6	NA	TRBV18	TRBD1
CASSASGQGFYGYTF	TGTGCCAGCAGCGCATCGGGACAGGGGTTCTATGGCTACACCTTC	TRBJ1-2	NA	TRBV7-6	TRBD1
CAWSELAGELFF	TGTGCCTGGAGTGAATTAGCCGGGGAGCTGTTTTTT	TRBJ2-2	few	TRBV30	NA
CASSAPGQGASRTEAFF	TGTGCCAGCAGTGCTCCGGGACAGGGAGCTTCTAGGACTGAAGCTTTCTTT	TRBJ1-1	NA	TRBV2	TRBD1
CASSLEGQGAYEQYF	TGTGCCAGCAGCTTAGAGGGACAGGGGGCCTACGAGCAGTACTTC	TRBJ2-7	few	TRBV7-9	TRBD1
CASSPRGLVGSNEQFF	TGTGCCAGCAGCCCCAGGGGTCTAGTCGGTAGCAATGAGCAGTTCTTC	TRBJ2-1	few	TRBV7-9	NA
CASRTGGNYGYTF	TGTGCCAGCCGGACAGGGGGCAACTATGGCTACACCTTC	TRBJ1-2	few	TRBV2	TRBD1
CASSLASGAGAGANVLTF	TGTGCCAGCAGCTTAGCGTCCGGGGCAGGGGCTGGGGCCAACGTCCTGACTTTC	TRBJ2-6	few	TRBV11-2	NA
CASSLGVAGYGYTF	TGCGCCAGCAGCTTGGGAGTCGCTGGCTATGGCTACACCTTC	TRBJ1-2	NA	TRBV5-1	NA
CAGGTALYGYTF	TGTGCCGGGGGGACAGCTCTCTATGGCTACACCTTC	TRBJ1-2	few	TRBV30	TRBD1
CASSLAGPYEQYF	TGTGCCAGCAGTTTAGCGGGGCCCTACGAGCAGTACTTC	TRBJ2-7	NA	TRBV27	NA
CAWSAGLLAKNIQYF	TGTGCCTGGTCTGCGGGTTTATTAGCCAAAAACATTCAGTACTTC	TRBJ2-4	few	TRBV30	NA
CASSELGVGETQYF	TGTGCCAGCAGTGAACTAGGGGTAGGAGAGACCCAGTACTTC	TRBJ2-5	few	TRBV2	NA
CASRSGTGYEQYF	TGTGCCAGCAGATCCGGGACAGGCTACGAGCAGTACTTC	TRBJ2-7	NA	TRBV7-9	TRBD1
CASSRRGLAADTQYF	TGTGCCAGCAGCAGACGGGGACTAGCGGCAGATACGCAGTATTTT	TRBJ2-3	NA	TRBV7-6	TRBD2
CASSPQGGPTDTQYF	TGTGCCAGCAGCCCCCAAGGGGGCCCCACAGATACGCAGTATTTT	TRBJ2-3	few	TRBV7-9	TRBD1
CASSIRSRGILDYGYTF	TGTGCCAGTAGTATTCGGTCCCGGGGGATACTTGACTATGGCTACACCTTC	TRBJ1-2	NA	TRBV19	NA
CASSGGQVASGNTIYF	TGCGCCAGCAGCGGGGGACAGGTCGCCTCTGGAAACACCATATATTTT	TRBJ1-3	NA	TRBV5-1	TRBD1
CASSLDGFGTEAFF	TGTGCCAGCAGTTTAGACGGGTTTGGAACTGAAGCTTTCTTT	TRBJ1-1	NA	TRBV27	NA
CASSYPSEKLFF	TGTGCCAGCAGTTATCCTTCCGAAAAACTGTTTTTT	TRBJ1-4	NA	TRBV6-5	NA
CASSPTGYSNEQFF	TGTGCCAGCTCCCCAACGGGGTACTCCAATGAGCAGTTCTTC	TRBJ2-1	NA	TRBV18	NA
CASSPGVGGETQYF	TGCGCCAGCAGCCCGGGGGTTGGCGGAGAGACCCAGTACTTC	TRBJ2-5	NA	TRBV5-1	NA
CASSPDGGDTNYGYTF	TGTGCCAGCAGTCCCGATGGGGGGGATACTAACTATGGCTACACCTTC	TRBJ1-2	NA	TRBV27	NA
CASRRESNEQFF	TGTGCCAGCAGGAGGGAGTCCAATGAGCAGTTCTTC	TRBJ2-1	NA	TRBV2	NA
CASRYEEGYTF	TGTGCCAGCAGGTATGAGGAAGGCTACACCTTC	TRBJ1-2	NA	TRBV6-6	NA
CASSPLQRNEGYTF	TGTGCCAGCTCACCATTACAGCGGAATGAGGGCTACACCTTC	TRBJ1-2	once	TRBV18	NA
CSVERPQGRASGRWGQFF	TGCAGCGTTGAAAGACCTCAAGGGCGGGCTAGCGGGAGGTGGGGGCAGTTCTTC	TRBJ2-1	few	TRBV29-1	TRBD2
CASSPPGLAGTYEQYF	TGTGCCAGCTCACCACCCGGACTAGCGGGAACCTACGAGCAGTACTTC	TRBJ2-7	NA	TRBV18	TRBD2
CASSSGTNYNEQFF	TGTGCCAGCAGCTCCGGGACAAACTACAATGAGCAGTTCTTC	TRBJ2-1	NA	TRBV7-2	NA
CASSLDRNYGYTF	TGTGCCAGCAGCTTGGACAGGAACTATGGCTACACCTTC	TRBJ1-2	NA	TRBV5-4	NA
CASSLEGHGSDTQYF	TGCGCCAGCAGCCTGGAGGGACATGGGTCAGATACGCAGTATTTT	TRBJ2-3	NA	TRBV5-1	NA
CASSSPGRGETQYF	TGTGCCAGCAGCTCCCCGGGCCGGGGAGAGACCCAGTACTTC	TRBJ2-5	few	TRBV27	NA
CASRHDRGYEKLFF	TGTGCCAGCAGGCACGACAGGGGGTATGAAAAACTGTTTTTT	TRBJ1-4	few	TRBV6-5	TRBD1
CASSFIDIQETQYF	TGCGCCAGCAGCTTTATCGACATCCAAGAGACCCAGTACTTC	TRBJ2-5	once	TRBV5-1	NA
CASSPRTSLFPTQYF	TGTGCCAGCAGCCCCCGGACTAGCCTGTTTCCTACGCAGTATTTT	TRBJ2-3	NA	TRBV7-2	TRBD2
CASSVGEGRTNAEAFF	TGTGCCAGCAGCGTAGGAGAGGGAAGGACGAACGCTGAAGCTTTCTTT	TRBJ1-1	few	TRBV9	NA
CASSQESYGAYEQYF	TGCGCCAGCAGCCAAGAGTCCTACGGTGCCTACGAGCAGTACTTC	TRBJ2-7	NA	TRBV4-1	NA
CASSKQAGTQYF	TGTGCCAGCAGCAAACAAGCGGGGACCCAGTACTTC	TRBJ2-5	few	TRBV7-9	NA